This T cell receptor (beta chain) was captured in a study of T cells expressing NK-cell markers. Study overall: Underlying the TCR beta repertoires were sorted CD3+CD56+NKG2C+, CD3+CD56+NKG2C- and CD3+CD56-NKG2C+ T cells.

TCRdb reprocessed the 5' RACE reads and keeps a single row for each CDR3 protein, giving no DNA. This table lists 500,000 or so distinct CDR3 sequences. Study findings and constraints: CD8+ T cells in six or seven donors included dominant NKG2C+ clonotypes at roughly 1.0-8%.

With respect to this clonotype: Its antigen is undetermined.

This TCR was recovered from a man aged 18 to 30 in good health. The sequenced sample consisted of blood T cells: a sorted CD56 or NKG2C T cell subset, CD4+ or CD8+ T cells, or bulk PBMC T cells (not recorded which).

The CDR3 sequence: CAIRTDRGSYEQYF. The rearrangement joins TRBV10-3 to TRBJ2-7. The CDR3 has 14 residues. CDR1 and CDR2 from the germline V gene are ENHRY and SYGVKD.